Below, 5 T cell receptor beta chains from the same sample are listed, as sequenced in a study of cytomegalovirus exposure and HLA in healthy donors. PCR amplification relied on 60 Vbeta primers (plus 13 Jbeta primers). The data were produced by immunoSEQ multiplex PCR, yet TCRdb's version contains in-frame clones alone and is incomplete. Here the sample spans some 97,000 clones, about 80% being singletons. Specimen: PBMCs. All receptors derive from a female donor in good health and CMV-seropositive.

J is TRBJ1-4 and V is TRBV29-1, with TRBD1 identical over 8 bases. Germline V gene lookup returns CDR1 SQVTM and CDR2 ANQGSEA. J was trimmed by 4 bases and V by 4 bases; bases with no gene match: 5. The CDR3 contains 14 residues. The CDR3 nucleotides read TGCAGCGTTGGGACAGGGCCTATTAATGAAAAACTGTTTTTT. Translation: CSVGTGPINEKLFF.

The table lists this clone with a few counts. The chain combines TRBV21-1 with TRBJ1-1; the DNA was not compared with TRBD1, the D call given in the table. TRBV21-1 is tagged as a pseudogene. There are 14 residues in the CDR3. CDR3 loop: CASTKGRVRTEAFF. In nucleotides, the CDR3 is TGTGCCAGCACCAAAGGCAGGGTCCGGACTGAAGCTTTCTTT.

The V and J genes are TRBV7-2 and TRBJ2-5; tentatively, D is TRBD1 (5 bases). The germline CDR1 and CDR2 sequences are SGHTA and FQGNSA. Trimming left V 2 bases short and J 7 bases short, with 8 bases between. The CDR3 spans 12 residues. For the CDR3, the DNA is TGTGCCAGCAGCTTATCAACAGGGACCCAGTACTTC. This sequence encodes CASSLSTGTQYF. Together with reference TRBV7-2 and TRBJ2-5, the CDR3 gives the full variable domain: GAGVSQSPSNKVTEKGKDVELRCDPISGHTALYWYRQSLGQGLEFLIYFQGNSAPDKSGLPSDRFSAERTGGSVSTLTIQRTQQEDSAVYLCASSLSTGTQYFGPGTRLLVL.

The CDR3 reads CAWTQYLGDTQYF. In nucleotides, the CDR3 is TGTGCCTGGACCCAATACCTCGGGGATACGCAGTATTTT. The genes are TRBV30 and TRBJ2-3; D gene uncertain. Germline V gene sequence: CDR1 GTSNPN, CDR2 SVGIG (reference sequence). The CDR3 is made up of 13 amino acids. Trimming pared 4 bases from V and 6 bases from J, leaving 14 bases between. Full variable domain (remainder filled in from reference TRBV30 and TRBJ2-3): SQTIHQWPATLVQPVGSPLSLECTVEGTSNPNLYWYRQAAGRGLQLLFYSVGIGQISSEVPQNLSASRPQDRQFILSSKKLLLSDSGFYLCAWTQYLGDTQYFGPGTRLTVL.

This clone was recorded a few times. CDR3 residues: CASSFNGGYEQYF. CDR3 DNA: TGTGCCAGCAGCTTTAACGGCGGCTACGAGCAGTACTTC. This rearrangement joins TRBV7-6 to TRBJ2-7, with D unresolved. Looked up from germline, CDR1 is SGHVS and CDR2 is FNYEAQ. V lost 3 bases to trimming and J lost 3 bases, with 9 bases between them. This CDR3 spans 13 amino acids. Full variable domain (outside the CDR3, taken from reference TRBV7-6 and TRBJ2-7): GAGVSQSPRYKVTKRGQDVALRCDPISGHVSLYWYRQALGQGPEFLTYFNYEAQQDKSGLPNDRFSAERPEGSISTLTIQRTEQRDSAMYRCASSFNGGYEQYFGPGTRLTVT.